The 27 T cell receptor beta chains presented below share a single source sample, sequenced in a study of vaccination effects on CD4 cells after COVID-19. Some clones are missing from TCRdb's copy, which holds only in-frame ones; the method was immunoSEQ multiplex PCR. The repertoire holds 22,000 or so clones, with nearly 75% as singletons. Their antigens remain unidentified. Using viral peptide pools, the ViraFEST assay grew out antigen-specific CD4+ T cells prior to sequencing. Following an approximately 10-day culture, CD4+ T cells were purified. Between March and December 2020, the person had a SARS-CoV-2 infection that PCR confirmed. Sequenced material: CD4+ T cells from PBMCs cultured with a peptide pool, taken before COVID-19 vaccination. The receptors derive from a human donor who had a prior SARS-CoV-2 infection.

V usage is TRBV24-1 and J usage is TRBJ2-3; the match to TRBD1 covers 8 bases. Trimming removed 1 base from V and 1 base from J; junction bases left unmatched: 9. Per the germline V gene, CDR1 is KGHDR and CDR2 is SFDVKD. This CDR3 is built from 18 residues. In nucleotides, the CDR3 is TGTGCCACCAGTGATTTCGTGGATGACAGGGGTGGCACAGATACGCAGTATTTT. As protein: CATSDFVDDRGGTDTQYF.

V gene TRBV11-2 combines with J gene TRBJ2-5; tentative D call: TRBD2 (6 bases). V was pared by 2 bases and J by 5 bases, with 9 bases between. The V gene's germline CDR1 is SGHAT and CDR2 FQNNGV. The CDR3 spans 13 residues. CDR3 region: CASSLRRVETQYF. For the CDR3, the DNA is TGTGCCAGCAGCTTAAGGAGGGTTGAGACCCAGTACTTC.

The gene calls are TRBV11-3 and TRBJ2-1; 10 bases fit TRBD2. With 2 bases clipped from V and 7 bases from J, the junction kept 11 bases outside the gene matches. The CDR3 loop spans 17 amino acids. Germline CDR1 is SGHNT and CDR2 is YENEEA. The CDR3 is CASSLMLGLAVGNEQFF. CDR3 in DNA: TGTGCCAGCAGCTTAATGTTAGGACTAGCGGTTGGGAATGAGCAGTTCTTC.

This clone was seen just once. The chain has TRBV21-1 and TRBJ1-2. TRBV21-1 is a recognized pseudogene. CDR3 length: 21 amino acids. In DNA, the CDR3 is TGTGCCAGCACCCCCCCGGGCCCACAGCCGTATGAGACCGATGCTAACTATGGCTACACCTTC. Its translation is CASTPPGPQPYETDANYGYTF.

The chain uses TRBV6-1 and TRBJ2-7; weak D call: TRBD2 (7 bases). This CDR3 has 14 amino acids. CDR1 and CDR2 (germline): MNHNS, SASEGT. Trimming pared 6 bases from V and 3 bases from J, leaving 15 bases between. CDR3 in amino acids: CASRPRGGGYEQYF. CDR3 in DNA: TGTGCCAGCAGGCCCCGAGGGGGGGGCTACGAGCAGTACTTC.

This clone came up once. The DNA for the CDR3 is TGTGCCAGCAGCTTTGGCCCCCGGGACGGTTCACCCCTCCACTTT. This gives the protein CASSFGPRDGSPLHF. This sequence joins TRBV7-8 and TRBJ1-6; D perhaps matches TRBD1 (5 bases). Trimming pared 3 bases from V and 9 bases from J, leaving 15 bases between. The germline V gene encodes CDR1 SGHVS and CDR2 FQNEAQ. This CDR3 has 15 residues.

Here the CDR3 DNA reads TGTGCCAGTAGGCTGACAGGGGGTCAGCCCCAGCATTTT. Amino acids: CASRLTGGQPQHF. The chain uses TRBV19 and TRBJ1-5, with TRBD1 matching over 9 bases. CDR3 length: 13 amino acids. The germline V gene encodes CDR1 LNHDA and CDR2 SQIVND (reference sequence). The J segment lost 6 bases and the V segment lost 6 bases, leaving 3 bases of the junction unmatched.

V gene TRBV11-3 combines with J gene TRBJ1-2; 7 positions match TRBD1. The CDR3 length is 13 residues. The trim removed 5 bases at V and 4 bases at J, leaving 4 bases unmatched. Germline values: CDR1 SGHNT, CDR2 YENEEA. The CDR3 is CASSEQGTYGYTF. The CDR3 DNA reads TGTGCCAGCAGCGAACAGGGGACCTATGGCTACACCTTC.

The chain combines TRBV28 with TRBJ1-5; D gene unclear. This CDR3 has 14 amino acids. Germline CDR1 reads MDHEN; CDR2 reads SYDVKM. The ends were cut back, 3 bases at V and 5 bases at J, with 11 bases in the middle. The CDR3 spells CASSFRHDDQPQHF. DNA for the CDR3: TGTGCCAGCAGTTTTCGTCATGATGATCAGCCCCAGCATTTT.

This clone was seen a handful of times. The chain uses TRBV2 and TRBJ1-2; no reliable D call. Germline V gene data show CDR1 as SNHLY and CDR2 as FYNNEI. V gave up 3 bases and J gave up 5 bases, with 16 bases separating them. This CDR3 contains 15 residues. CDR3 protein: CASSEVPTLGYGYTF. The CDR3 DNA follows: TGTGCCAGCAGTGAGGTCCCGACCCTGGGATATGGCTACACCTTC.

The J gene is TRBJ2-5, the V gene TRBV4-3; 8 nucleotides agree with TRBD2. Germline V gene lookup returns CDR1 LGHNA and CDR2 YSLEER. The CDR3 totals 15 residues. Trimming took 1 base from V and 4 from J; bases not matched to a gene: 5. Here the CDR3 reads CASSQGAGEGETQYF. CDR3 in DNA: TGCGCCAGCAGCCAAGGAGCGGGAGAGGGAGAGACCCAGTACTTC.

J is TRBJ2-1 and V is TRBV7-2; no clear D gene. Germline CDR1 is SGHTA and CDR2 is FQGNSA. V was clipped by 1 base and J by 10 bases, with 11 bases between them. CDR3 length equals 13 residues. The CDR3 DNA sequence: TGTGCCAGCAGCTTAGTGGCCGCTCGGGAGCAGTTCTTC. Its translation is CASSLVAAREQFF.

The chain combines TRBV5-4 with TRBJ2-2, with TRBD2 identical over 10 bases. The length of the CDR3 is 16 residues. Germline V CDR1 and CDR2: SGHNT, YYREEE (reference sequence). V dropped 4 bases and J dropped 6; count of bases not matched to a gene: 9. CDR3 DNA: TGTGCCAGCAGCCCAAATCTAGCGGGGGAGGCCGGGGAGCTGTTTTTT. Translation gives CASSPNLAGEAGELFF.

V usage is TRBV6-5 and J usage is TRBJ1-1; TRBD1 aligns across 9 bases. Germline values: CDR1 MNHEY, CDR2 SVGAGI. This CDR3 contains 16 residues. The trim removed 0 bases at V and 5 bases at J, leaving 7 bases unmatched. CDR3 nucleotides: TGTGCCAGCAGTTACTCTAACAGGGGGCGCTGGACTGAAGCTTTCTTT. This encodes CASSYSNRGRWTEAFF.

The gene calls are TRBV11-3 and TRBJ2-1; 8 bases align to TRBD1. The CDR3 extends over 17 amino acids. Germline V gene sequence: CDR1 SGHNT, CDR2 YENEEA. V was clipped by 5 bases and J by 8 bases; unmatched bases: 17. CDR3 nucleotides: TGTGCCAGCAGCCCAGGAGGGGTTCGGGACAGGTATCATGAGCAGTTCTTC. Encoded protein: CASSPGGVRDRYHEQFF.

The chain links TRBV12-3 or TRBV12-4 to TRBJ2-5; no reliable D call. The CDR3 loop spans 12 amino acids. The germline V and J ends were trimmed by 3 bases and 4 bases, with 6 bases remaining between them. The CDR3 sequence is CASSFLGETQYF. In nucleotides, the CDR3 is TGTGCCAGCAGTTTCTTAGGAGAGACCCAGTACTTC.

This clone was detected only once. The chain combines TRBV9 with TRBJ1-5; no clear D gene. In germline, CDR1 is SGDLS, CDR2 YYNGEE. Between the trimmed V and J ends, which lost 4 bases and 0 bases, there was a span of 11 bases. The CDR3 is made up of 15 amino acids. CDR3 protein: CASSPSAYSNQPQHF. CDR3 nucleotides: TGTGCCAGCAGCCCTTCGGCCTATAGCAATCAGCCCCAGCATTTT. Full variable domain (missing parts from reference TRBV9 and TRBJ1-5): DSGVTQTPKHLITATGQRVTLRCSPRSGDLSVYWYQQSLDQGLQFLIQYYNGEERAKGNILERFSAQQFPDLHSELNLSSLELGDSALYFCASSPSAYSNQPQHFGDGTRLSIL.

V and J are TRBV7-3 and TRBJ2-1; D is undetermined. The length of the CDR3 is 17 residues. The germline V and J ends were trimmed by 5 bases and 2 bases, with 19 bases remaining between them. CDR1 SGHTA and CDR2 FQGTGA come from the germline V gene. In DNA form, the CDR3 reads TGTGCCAGCAGCGACCTAGGTCGGAGTGGGGCCTACAATGAGCAGTTCTTC. Amino acids: CASSDLGRSGAYNEQFF. Drawing the rest from reference TRBV7-3 and TRBJ2-1, the complete variable domain is GAGVSQTPSNKVTEKGKYVELRCDPISGHTALYWYRQSLGQGPEFLIYFQGTGAADDSGLPNDRFFAVRPEGSVSTLKIQRTERGDSAVYLCASSDLGRSGAYNEQFFGPGTRLTVL.

V usage is TRBV18 and J usage is TRBJ2-1; D possibly corresponds to TRBD2 (5 bases). CDR3 length equals 15 residues. The V and J ends lost 3 bases and 8 bases respectively, with 17 bases between them. The germline V gene encodes CDR1 KGHSH and CDR2 LQKENI. CDR3 sequence (DNA): TGTGCCAGCTCACCCCGACGGGGTCTGGCGGATGAGCAGTTCTTC. Translating it yields CASSPRRGLADEQFF.

This clone was recorded a few times. This chain uses TRBV7-8 with TRBJ2-7, with a tentative D call TRBD1 (6 bases). CDR1 SGHVS and CDR2 FQNEAQ come from the germline V gene. This CDR3 has 15 residues. V lost 3 bases to trimming and J lost 1 base, with 13 bases between them. The CDR3 coding sequence is TGTGCCAGCAGCTTCGGGACACGGGGTTCCTACGAGCAGTACTTC. Encoded protein: CASSFGTRGSYEQYF.

DNA of the CDR3: TGCGCCAGCAGCTTGGAAGGGGCGGCAGGGCTCGGGGTGCAGTTCTTC. Translating it yields CASSLEGAAGLGVQFF. V usage is TRBV5-1 and J usage is TRBJ2-1, with D perhaps TRBD1 or TRBD2 (5 bases each). The germline V and J ends were trimmed by 0 bases and 12 bases, with 22 bases remaining between them. The CDR3 runs to 16 residues. The germline V gene has CDR1 SGHRS and CDR2 YFSETQ. The complete variable domain, with remaining parts taken from reference TRBV5-1 and TRBJ2-1, reads KAGVTQTPRYLIKTRGQQVTLSCSPISGHRSVSWYQQTPGQGLQFLFEYFSETQRNKGNFPGRFSGRQFSNSRSEMNVSTLELGDSALYLCASSLEGAAGLGVQFFGPGTRLTVL.

The chain joins TRBV19 to TRBJ2-2; D is unresolved. The V and J ends lost 4 bases and 5 bases respectively, with 11 bases between them. The germline V gene encodes CDR1 LNHDA and CDR2 SQIVND (reference sequence). The CDR3 spans 14 residues. The CDR3 coding sequence is TGTGCCAGTAGTAAGGGTAGAAGGACCGGGGAGCTGTTTTTT. This codes for CASSKGRRTGELFF.

V and J are TRBV18 and TRBJ2-5, with TRBD2 identical over 12 bases. The CDR3 spans 15 residues. CDR1 is KGHSH, CDR2 LQKENI, per germline. V trimming: 5 bases; J trimming: 2 bases; junction bases outside the gene matches: 3. Here the CDR3 reads CASSRTSGIQETQYF. The CDR3 DNA is TGTGCCAGCTCAAGGACTAGCGGGATTCAAGAGACCCAGTACTTC.

V usage is TRBV7-2 and J usage is TRBJ2-2; D remains ambiguous. Trimming removed 2 bases from V and 5 bases from J, with 6 bases in between. Germline assignment: CDR1 SGHTA and CDR2 FQGNSA. CDR3 size: 13 residues. The DNA for the CDR3 is TGTGCCAGCAGCTTACTGCGGACCGGGGAGCTGTTTTTT. Its translation: CASSLLRTGELFF.

The V and J genes are TRBV27 and TRBJ2-5; D unresolved. V was pared by 5 bases and J by 3 bases, with 4 bases between. The germline CDR1 and CDR2 sequences are MNHEY and SMNVEV (reference sequence). The CDR3 contains 11 residues. The CDR3 DNA reads TGTGCCAGCAGTCTCGAAGAGACCCAGTACTTC. This gives the protein CASSLEETQYF.

This clone has a single count. The rearrangement joins TRBV4-1 to TRBJ2-1; D unresolved. Looked up from germline, CDR1 is MGHRA and CDR2 is YSYEKL. V was shortened by 3 bases and J by 2 bases, with 14 bases between the two germline ends. The CDR3 is made up of 16 amino acids. The CDR3 bases are TGCGCCAGCAGCCACGAACATCTACCTACCTACAATGAGCAGTTCTTC. Its protein is CASSHEHLPTYNEQFF.

This chain uses TRBV5-4 with TRBJ2-7, with 9 bases that match TRBD2. V shed 6 bases, J shed 2 bases, and the junction held 9 bases outside the gene matches. Germline lookup yields CDR1 SGHNT and CDR2 YYREEE (reference sequence). This CDR3 spans 15 amino acids. CDR3 sequence: CASTQRGGGPYEQYF. For the CDR3, the DNA is TGTGCCAGCACCCAACGCGGGGGGGGCCCCTACGAGCAGTACTTC.